A single sample is the source of the 12 T cell receptor beta chains below, sequenced in a study of cytomegalovirus exposure and HLA in healthy donors. In the PCR, 60 Vbeta and 13 Jbeta primers were used. This table comes from immunoSEQ multiplex PCR, and its TCRdb copy is limited to in-frame clones, with some not included. The data show 20,000 or so clones, with around 82% seen just once and approximately 7% held by the top ten. Sequencing input: PBMCs. These receptors all stem from a man in his fifties or sixties in good health and CMV-seronegative.

This clone appeared a few times. The chain couples TRBV28 to TRBJ2-5; D uncertain. Germline V lookup: CDR1 MDHEN, CDR2 SYDVKM. The CDR3 is 13 residues long. V lost 3 bases and J 2 bases, leaving 7 bases between the germline ends. In nucleotides, the CDR3 is TGTGCCAGCAGTTTGCTAGGACAAGAGACCCAGTACTTC. Protein product: CASSLLGQETQYF. Full variable domain (rest looked up from reference TRBV28 and TRBJ2-5): DVKVTQSSRYLVKRTGEKVFLECVQDMDHENMFWYRQDPGLGLRLIYFSYDVKMKEKGDIPEGYSVSREKKERFSLILESASTNQTSMYLCASSLLGQETQYFGPGTRLLVL.

This clone was seen only a few times. The junction departs from the called germline gene at one end, perhaps through a read error. This specimen includes other DNA sequences encoding the same CDR3. This chain uses TRBV7-7 with TRBJ1-5; D not certain. The germline V gene encodes CDR1 SSHAT and CDR2 FNYEAQ (reference sequence). CDR3 length: 13 residues. The DNA of the CDR3 is TGTGCTAGCAGCTTAGGGCGCAATCAGCCCCAGCATTTT. Its translation: CASSLGRNQPQHF. The variable domain in full, with the rest retrieved from reference TRBV7-7 and TRBJ1-5, is GAGVSQSPRYKVTKRGQDVTLRCDPISSHATLYWYQQALGQGPEFLTYFNYEAQPDKSGLPSDRFSAERPEGSISTLTIQRTEQRDSAMYRCASSLGRNQPQHFGDGTRLSIL.

This chain links TRBV15 with TRBJ1-2, with D unclear. From germline, CDR1 is LNHNV and CDR2 YYDKDF (reference sequence). The CDR3 has 16 residues. Trimming left V 1 base short and J 4 bases short, with 16 bases between. In DNA form, the CDR3 reads TGTGCCACCAGCAGAGGCTCTTTAGGAGCGGCCTATGGCTACACCTTC. This gives the protein CATSRGSLGAAYGYTF.

The genes are TRBV27 and TRBJ1-1, with TRBD1 matching 8 bases. The germline V gene has CDR1 MNHEY and CDR2 SMNVEV (reference sequence). The CDR3 covers 15 residues. Unmatched junction bases numbered 5, after V lost 5 bases and J lost 0 bases. The CDR3 DNA reads TGTGCCAGCAGTCACCGACAGGGGATGAACACTGAAGCTTTCTTT. Protein product: CASSHRQGMNTEAFF.

The V call is TRBV28, the J call TRBJ1-5; weak D call: TRBD1 (5 bases). The CDR3 loop spans 15 amino acids. Trimming pared 6 bases from V and 4 bases from J, leaving 16 bases between. Germline CDR1 is MDHEN and CDR2 is SYDVKM. CDR3 amino acids: CASRSGGARNQPQHF. CDR3 bases: TGTGCCAGCAGGTCGGGCGGGGCGCGAAATCAGCCCCAGCATTTT. The whole variable domain, filled in from reference TRBV28 and TRBJ1-5, reads DVKVTQSSRYLVKRTGEKVFLECVQDMDHENMFWYRQDPGLGLRLIYFSYDVKMKEKGDIPEGYSVSREKKERFSLILESASTNQTSMYLCASRSGGARNQPQHFGDGTRLSIL.

The J gene is TRBJ2-4, the V gene TRBV2, with D perhaps matching TRBD1 (7 bases). V was pared by 6 bases and J by 7 bases, with 16 bases between. This CDR3 is 14 amino acids long. The germline V gene has CDR1 SNHLY and CDR2 FYNNEI. The CDR3 DNA reads as TGTGCCAGCAGAGCAGGGGGGACTTGGAACATTCAGTACTTC. It translates to CASRAGGTWNIQYF.

This chain links TRBV29-1 with TRBJ1-2, with 10 bases that match TRBD1. From germline, CDR1 is SQVTM and CDR2 ANQGSEA. CDR3 length: 12 amino acids. Trimming cost V 4 bases and J 5 bases; bases outside gene matches: 1. CDR3 DNA: TGCAGCGTTGTGGACAGGGGGTATGGCTACACCTTC. This translates into CSVVDRGYGYTF.

The genes are TRBV7-9 and TRBJ1-2, with a possible D match to TRBD1 (5 bases). Trimming removed 11 bases at V and 6 bases at J, with 16 bases between. Germline V gives CDR1 SEHNR, CDR2 FQNEAQ (reference sequence). CDR3 length: 12 residues. The CDR3, as DNA: TGTGCCGCTAGGACATCCCAGGATGGCTACACCTTC. This gives the protein CAARTSQDGYTF.

This clone was detected only a few times. J is TRBJ1-6 and V is TRBV27, with no clear D. The V end was cut by 9 bases, the J end by 9 bases, with 15 bases between. The CDR3 is made up of 13 amino acids. Germline CDR1 reads MNHEY; CDR2 reads SMNVEV (reference sequence). CDR3 protein: CASWGTRSSPLHF. The CDR3, as DNA: TGTGCCAGTTGGGGAACTAGGAGTTCACCCCTCCACTTT.

The V gene is TRBV14, the J gene TRBJ1-1, with a possible D match to TRBD1 (6 bases). V lost 4 bases, J lost 1 base, and 13 bases lay in between. Germline values: CDR1 SGHDN, CDR2 FVKESK. The CDR3 contains 15 residues. CDR3: CASSPTATGNTEAFF. The CDR3 DNA reads as TGTGCCAGCAGCCCAACGGCGACAGGGAACACTGAAGCTTTCTTT.

The chain recombines TRBV2 with TRBJ2-7; 12 positions match TRBD2. CDR3 length: 15 amino acids. Germline V lookup: CDR1 SNHLY, CDR2 FYNNEI. The V segment lost 8 bases and the J segment 5 bases; nucleotides outside the gene matches: 10. CDR3 bases: TGTGCCAGCCGAACGGTGCGACTAGCGGGAGACGAGCAGTACTTC. Protein product: CASRTVRLAGDEQYF.

The genes are TRBV7-9 and TRBJ1-6; D not resolved. V lost 5 bases and J lost 8, with 10 bases in between. The CDR3 totals 13 residues. Germline CDR1 is SEHNR and CDR2 is FQNEAQ (reference sequence). This CDR3 is CASSATNDSPLHF. CDR3 in DNA: TGTGCCAGCAGCGCTACCAATGATTCACCCCTCCACTTT. Complete variable domain (other parts from reference TRBV7-9 and TRBJ1-6): DTGVSQNPRHKITKRGQNVTFRCDPISEHNRLYWYRQTLGQGPEFLTYFQNEAQLEKSRLLSDRFSAERPKGSFSTLEIQRTEQGDSAMYLCASSATNDSPLHFGNGTRLTVT.